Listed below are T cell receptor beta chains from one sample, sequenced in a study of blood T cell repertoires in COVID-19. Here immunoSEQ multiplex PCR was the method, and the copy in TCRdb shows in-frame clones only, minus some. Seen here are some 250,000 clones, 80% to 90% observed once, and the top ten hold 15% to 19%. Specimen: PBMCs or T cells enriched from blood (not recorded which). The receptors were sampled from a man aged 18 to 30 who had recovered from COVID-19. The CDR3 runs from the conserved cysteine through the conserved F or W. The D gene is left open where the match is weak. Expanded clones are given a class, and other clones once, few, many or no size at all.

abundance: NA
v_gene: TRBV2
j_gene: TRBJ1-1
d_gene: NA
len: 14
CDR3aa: CASNRRFTNTEAFF
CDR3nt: TGTGCCAGCAACAGACGATTTACGAACACTGAAGCTTTCTTT

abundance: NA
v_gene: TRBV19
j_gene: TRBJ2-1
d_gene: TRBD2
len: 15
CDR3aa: CASSKGLGSYNEQFF
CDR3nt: TGTGCCAGTAGTAAAGGACTAGGGTCCTACAATGAGCAGTTCTTC

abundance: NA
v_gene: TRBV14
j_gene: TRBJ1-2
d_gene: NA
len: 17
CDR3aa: CASSQGTPGLSNYGYTF
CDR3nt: TGTGCCAGCAGCCAAGGTACCCCAGGCCTATCAAACTATGGCTACACCTTC

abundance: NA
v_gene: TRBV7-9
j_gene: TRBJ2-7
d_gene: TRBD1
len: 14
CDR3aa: CASSFLQGTYEQYF
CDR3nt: TGTGCCAGCAGCTTCTTACAGGGGACCTACGAGCAGTACTTC

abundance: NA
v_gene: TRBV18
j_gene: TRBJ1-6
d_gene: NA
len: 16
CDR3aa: CASSPRETADNSPLHF
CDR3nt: TGTGCCAGCTCACCACGTGAGACAGCCGATAATTCACCCCTCCACTTT

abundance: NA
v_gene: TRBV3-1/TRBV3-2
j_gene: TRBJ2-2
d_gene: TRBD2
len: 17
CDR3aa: CASSHWTSGGNTGELFF
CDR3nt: TGTGCCAGCAGCCATTGGACTAGCGGGGGGAACACCGGGGAGCTGTTTTTT

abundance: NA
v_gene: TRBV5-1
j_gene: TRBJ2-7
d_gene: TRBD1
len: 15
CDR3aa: CASSKGQGDVTEQYF
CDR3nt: TGCGCCAGCAGCAAGGGACAGGGGGATGTCACCGAGCAGTACTTC

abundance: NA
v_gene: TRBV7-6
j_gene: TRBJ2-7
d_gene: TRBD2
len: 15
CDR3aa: CASSFGLAGSYEQYF
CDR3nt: TGTGCCAGCAGCTTCGGACTAGCGGGTTCCTACGAGCAGTACTTC

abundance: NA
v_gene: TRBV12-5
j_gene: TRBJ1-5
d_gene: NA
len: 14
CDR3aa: CASGFGARNQPQHF
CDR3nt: TGTGCTAGTGGTTTTGGGGCGCGGAATCAGCCCCAGCATTTT

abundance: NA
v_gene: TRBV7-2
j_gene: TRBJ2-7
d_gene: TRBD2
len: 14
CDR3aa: CASSPTSGLYEQYF
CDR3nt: TGTGCCAGCTCCCCGACTAGCGGGTTGTACGAGCAGTACTTC

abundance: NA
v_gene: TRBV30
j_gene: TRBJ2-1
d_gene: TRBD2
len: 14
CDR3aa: CAWTKRGVYHEQFF
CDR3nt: TGTGCCTGGACCAAGCGGGGTGTATATCATGAGCAGTTCTTC

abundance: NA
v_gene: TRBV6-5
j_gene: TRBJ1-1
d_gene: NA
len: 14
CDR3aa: CASSYSRWNTEAFF
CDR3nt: TGTGCCAGCAGTTACTCGAGATGGAACACTGAAGCTTTCTTT

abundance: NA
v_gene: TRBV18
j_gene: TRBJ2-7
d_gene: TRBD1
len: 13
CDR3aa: CASSPQTGDEQYF
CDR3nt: TGTGCCAGCTCACCACAAACAGGGGACGAGCAGTACTTC

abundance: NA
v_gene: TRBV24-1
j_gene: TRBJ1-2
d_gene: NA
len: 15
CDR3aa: CATSDNRGRHYGYTF
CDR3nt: TGTGCCACCAGTGACAACCGGGGTAGACACTATGGCTACACCTTC

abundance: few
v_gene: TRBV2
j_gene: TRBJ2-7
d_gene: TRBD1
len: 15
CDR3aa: CASSEVTGARYEQYF
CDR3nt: TGTGCCAGCAGTGAAGTGACAGGGGCCAGGTACGAGCAGTACTTC

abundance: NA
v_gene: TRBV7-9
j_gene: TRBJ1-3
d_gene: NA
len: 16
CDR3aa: CASSLDPGGSGNTIYF
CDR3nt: TGTGCCAGCAGCTTAGACCCCGGAGGGTCTGGAAACACCATATATTTT

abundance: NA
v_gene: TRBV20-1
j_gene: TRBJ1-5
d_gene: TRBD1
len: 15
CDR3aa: CSASSGDRSNQPQHF
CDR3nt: TGCAGTGCTAGTTCAGGGGACAGGAGCAATCAGCCCCAGCATTTT

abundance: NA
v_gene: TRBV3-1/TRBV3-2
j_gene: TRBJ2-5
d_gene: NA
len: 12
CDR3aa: CASRSEGETQYF
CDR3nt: TGTGCCAGCAGGAGCGAGGGAGAGACCCAGTACTTC

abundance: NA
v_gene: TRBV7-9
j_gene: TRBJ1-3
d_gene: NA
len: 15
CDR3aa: CASSFFRLGGNTIYF
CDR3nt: TGTGCCAGCAGCTTTTTTCGACTAGGGGGAAACACCATATATTTT

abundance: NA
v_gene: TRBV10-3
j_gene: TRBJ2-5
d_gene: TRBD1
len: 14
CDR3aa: CAISEWDREETQYF
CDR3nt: TGTGCCATCAGTGAGTGGGACAGGGAGGAGACCCAGTACTTC

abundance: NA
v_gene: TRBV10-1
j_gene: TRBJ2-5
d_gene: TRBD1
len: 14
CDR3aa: CASSRGTGGQTQYF
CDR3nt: TGCGCCAGCAGTCGAGGGACAGGGGGTCAGACCCAGTACTTC

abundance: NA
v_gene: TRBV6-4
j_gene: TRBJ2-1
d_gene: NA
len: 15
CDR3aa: CASSDEGGRYNEQFF
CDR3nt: TGTGCCAGCAGTGACGAGGGGGGGCGCTACAATGAGCAGTTCTTC

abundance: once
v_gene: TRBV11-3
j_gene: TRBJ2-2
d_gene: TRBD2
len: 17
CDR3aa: CASSLGTSGYNTGELFF
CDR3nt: TGTGCCAGCAGCTTGGGGACTAGCGGGTATAACACCGGGGAGCTGTTTTTT

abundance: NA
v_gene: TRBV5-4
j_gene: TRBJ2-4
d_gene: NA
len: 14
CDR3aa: CASRARGIENIQYF
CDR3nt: TGTGCCAGCAGAGCCCGGGGAATAGAAAACATTCAGTACTTC

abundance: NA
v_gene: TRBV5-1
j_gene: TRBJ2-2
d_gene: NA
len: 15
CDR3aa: CASTPLQGDTGELFF
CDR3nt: TGCGCCAGCACCCCGCTCCAAGGGGACACCGGGGAGCTGTTTTTT

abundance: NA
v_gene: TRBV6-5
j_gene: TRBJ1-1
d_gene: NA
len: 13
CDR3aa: CASRYGQNTEAFF
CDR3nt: TGTGCCAGCAGATATGGACAGAACACTGAAGCTTTCTTT

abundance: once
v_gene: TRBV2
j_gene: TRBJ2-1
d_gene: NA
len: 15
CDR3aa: CASSEASGSYNEQFF
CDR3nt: TGTGCCAGCAGTGAAGCTAGCGGTTCCTACAATGAGCAGTTCTTC

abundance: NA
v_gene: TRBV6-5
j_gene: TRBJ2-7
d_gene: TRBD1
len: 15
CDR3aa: CASSYRWEQGNEQYF
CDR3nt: TGTGCCAGCAGTTACCGGTGGGAACAGGGGAACGAGCAGTACTTC

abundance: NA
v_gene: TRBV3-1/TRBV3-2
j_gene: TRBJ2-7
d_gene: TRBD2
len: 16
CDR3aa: CASSQGVPGLAYEQYF
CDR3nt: TGTGCCAGCAGCCAAGGGGTTCCGGGACTAGCCTACGAGCAGTACTTC

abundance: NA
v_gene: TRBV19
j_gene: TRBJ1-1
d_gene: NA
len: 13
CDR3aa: CASSIGRSTEAFF
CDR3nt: TGTGCCAGTAGTATAGGCAGGTCCACTGAAGCTTTCTTT

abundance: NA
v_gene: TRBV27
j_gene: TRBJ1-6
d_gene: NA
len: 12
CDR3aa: CASSLLNSPLHF
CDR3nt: TGTGCCAGCAGTCTCCTTAATTCACCCCTCCACTTT

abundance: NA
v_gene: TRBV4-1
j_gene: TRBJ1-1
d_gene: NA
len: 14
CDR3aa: CASSQVRGGTEAFF
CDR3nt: TGCGCCAGCAGCCAAGTTAGGGGAGGCACTGAAGCTTTCTTT

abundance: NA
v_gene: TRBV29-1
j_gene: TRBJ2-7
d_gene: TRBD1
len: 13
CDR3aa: CSVFGTGEYEQYF
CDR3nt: TGCAGCGTTTTCGGGACAGGGGAGTACGAGCAGTACTTC

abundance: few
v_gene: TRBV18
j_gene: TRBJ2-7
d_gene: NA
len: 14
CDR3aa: CASSAQGQGMEQYF
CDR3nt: TGTGCCAGCTCAGCCCAGGGACAAGGAATGGAGCAGTACTTC

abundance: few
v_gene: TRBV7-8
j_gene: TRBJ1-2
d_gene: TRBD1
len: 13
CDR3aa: CASSSRTGRGYTF
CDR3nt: TGTGCCAGCAGCTCCAGGACAGGCCGAGGGTACACCTTC

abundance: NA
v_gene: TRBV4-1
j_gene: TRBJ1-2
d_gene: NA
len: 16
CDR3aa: CASSQPTSHRVLGYTF
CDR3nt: TGCGCCAGCAGCCAACCGACCTCCCACAGGGTACTCGGCTACACCTTC

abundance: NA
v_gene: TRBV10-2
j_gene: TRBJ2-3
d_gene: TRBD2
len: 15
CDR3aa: CASSPGLAGWETQYF
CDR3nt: TGCGCCAGCAGCCCCGGACTAGCGGGATGGGAGACGCAGTATTTT

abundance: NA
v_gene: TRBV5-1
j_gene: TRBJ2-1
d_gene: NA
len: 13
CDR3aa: CASSLVLDNEQFF
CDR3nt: TGCGCCAGCAGCTTGGTGTTAGACAATGAGCAGTTCTTC

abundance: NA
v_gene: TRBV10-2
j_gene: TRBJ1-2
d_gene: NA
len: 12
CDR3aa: CASIDSNYGYTF
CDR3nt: TGCGCCAGCATTGACAGTAACTATGGCTACACCTTC

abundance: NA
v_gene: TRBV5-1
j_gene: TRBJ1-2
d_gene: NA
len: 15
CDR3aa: CASSTSQTSNYGYTF
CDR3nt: TGCGCCAGCAGCACCTCCCAGACATCTAACTATGGCTACACCTTC

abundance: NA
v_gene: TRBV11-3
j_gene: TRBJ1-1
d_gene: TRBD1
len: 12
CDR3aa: CASSEQQGAAFF
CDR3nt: TGTGCCAGCAGCGAGCAACAGGGGGCGGCTTTCTTT

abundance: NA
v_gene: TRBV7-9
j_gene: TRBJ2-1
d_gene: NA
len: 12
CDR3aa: CASSRGLDEQFF
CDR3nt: TGTGCCAGCAGCCGCGGACTTGATGAGCAGTTCTTC

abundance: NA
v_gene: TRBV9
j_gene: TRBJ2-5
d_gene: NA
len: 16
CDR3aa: CASSVDPGVEIETQYF
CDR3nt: TGTGCCAGCAGCGTAGATCCAGGGGTCGAAATAGAGACCCAGTACTTC

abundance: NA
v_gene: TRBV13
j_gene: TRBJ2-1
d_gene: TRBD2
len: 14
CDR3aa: CASSRGLAGSEQFF
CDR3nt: TGTGCCAGCAGCAGGGGACTAGCGGGGAGCGAGCAGTTCTTC

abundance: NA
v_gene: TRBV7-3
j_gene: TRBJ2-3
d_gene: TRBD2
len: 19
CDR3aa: CASSLRSSSAGSSTDTQYF
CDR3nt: TGTGCCAGCAGCCTCCGATCAAGTTCAGCGGGATCTAGCACAGATACGCAGTATTTT

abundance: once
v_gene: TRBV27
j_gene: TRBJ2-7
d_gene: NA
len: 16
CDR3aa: CASSLSFRQSHYEQYF
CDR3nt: TGTGCCAGCAGTTTATCGTTCAGGCAGTCTCACTACGAGCAGTACTTC

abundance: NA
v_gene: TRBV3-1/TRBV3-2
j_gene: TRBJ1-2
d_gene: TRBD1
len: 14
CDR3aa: CASSQGTGTYGYTF
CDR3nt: TGTGCCAGCAGCCAAGGGACAGGGACTTATGGCTACACCTTC

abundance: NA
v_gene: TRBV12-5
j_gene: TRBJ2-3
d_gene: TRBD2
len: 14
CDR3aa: CASGPRESGDTQYF
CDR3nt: TGTGCTAGTGGACCGCGGGAGTCTGGAGATACGCAGTATTTT

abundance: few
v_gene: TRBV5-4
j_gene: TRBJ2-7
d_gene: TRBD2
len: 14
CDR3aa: CASRSTGTSYEQYF
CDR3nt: TGTGCCAGCAGATCGACCGGGACTAGCTACGAGCAGTACTTC

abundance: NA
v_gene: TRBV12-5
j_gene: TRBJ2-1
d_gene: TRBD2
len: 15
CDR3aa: CASGSGRGTYNEQFF
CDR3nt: TGTGCTAGTGGGAGCGGGAGAGGCACCTACAATGAGCAGTTCTTC

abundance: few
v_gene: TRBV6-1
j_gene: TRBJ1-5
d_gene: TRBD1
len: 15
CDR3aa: CASSEGDRGIQPQHF
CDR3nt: TGTGCCAGCAGTGAAGGGGACAGGGGAATTCAGCCCCAGCATTTT

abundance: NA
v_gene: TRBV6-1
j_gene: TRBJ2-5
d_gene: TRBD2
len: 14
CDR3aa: CASSELAVQETQYF
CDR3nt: TGTGCCAGCAGTGAACTAGCGGTCCAAGAGACCCAGTACTTC

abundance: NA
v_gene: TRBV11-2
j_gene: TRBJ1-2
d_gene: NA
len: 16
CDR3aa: CASSLEGMGPPYGYTF
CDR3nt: TGTGCCAGCAGCTTAGAAGGAATGGGCCCCCCCTATGGCTACACCTTC

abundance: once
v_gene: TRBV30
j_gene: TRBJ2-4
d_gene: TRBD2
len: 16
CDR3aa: CAWSGTGGSLKNIQYF
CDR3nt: TGTGCCTGGAGTGGGACGGGAGGGAGCCTTAAAAACATTCAGTACTTC